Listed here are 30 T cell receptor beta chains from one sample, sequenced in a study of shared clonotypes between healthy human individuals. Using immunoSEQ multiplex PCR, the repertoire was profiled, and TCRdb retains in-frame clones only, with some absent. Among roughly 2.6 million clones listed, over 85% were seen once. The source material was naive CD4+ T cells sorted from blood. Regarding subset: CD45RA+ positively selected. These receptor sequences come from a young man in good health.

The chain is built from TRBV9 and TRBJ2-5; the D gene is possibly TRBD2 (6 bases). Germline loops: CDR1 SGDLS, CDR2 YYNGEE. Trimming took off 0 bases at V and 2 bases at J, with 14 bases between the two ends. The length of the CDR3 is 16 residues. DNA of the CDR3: TGTGCCAGCAGCGTAGGAACGGGAGAAAATCAAGAGACCCAGTACTTC. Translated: CASSVGTGENQETQYF.

Here the CDR3 DNA reads TGTGCCAGTAGTAGGGCTGGCCTATACAATGAGCAGTTCTTC. It encodes CASSRAGLYNEQFF. The rearrangement joins TRBV19 to TRBJ2-1, with D hard to call. The V and J ends lost 4 bases and 4 bases respectively, with 11 bases between them. Germline CDR1 is LNHDA and CDR2 is SQIVND (reference sequence). There are 14 residues in the CDR3.

The CDR3 here is CASSVSGGMSAGANVLTF. For the CDR3, the DNA is TGTGCCAGCAGCGTGTCGGGCGGGATGTCTGCTGGGGCCAACGTCCTGACTTTC. This chain links TRBV9 with TRBJ2-6, with D tentatively TRBD2 (6 bases). CDR3 size: 18 residues. V lost 2 bases and J lost 2, with 17 bases in between. From germline, CDR1 is SGDLS and CDR2 YYNGEE.

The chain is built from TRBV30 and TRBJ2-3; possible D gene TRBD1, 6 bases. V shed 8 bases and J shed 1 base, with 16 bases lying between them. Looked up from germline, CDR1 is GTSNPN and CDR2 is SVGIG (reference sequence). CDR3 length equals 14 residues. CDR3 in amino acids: CARSAAGGTDTQYF. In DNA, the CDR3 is TGTGCCCGCAGCGCGGCAGGGGGCACAGATACGCAGTATTTT.

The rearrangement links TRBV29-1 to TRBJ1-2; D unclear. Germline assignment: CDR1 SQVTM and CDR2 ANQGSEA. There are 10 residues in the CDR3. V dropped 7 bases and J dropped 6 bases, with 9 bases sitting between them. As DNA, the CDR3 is TGCAGCGGGCTCTCCAATGGCTACACCTTC. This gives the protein CSGLSNGYTF.

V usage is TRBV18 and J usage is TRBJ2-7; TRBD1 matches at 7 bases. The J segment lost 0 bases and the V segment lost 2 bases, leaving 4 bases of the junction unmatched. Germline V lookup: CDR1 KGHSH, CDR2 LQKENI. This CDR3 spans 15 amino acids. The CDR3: CASSPTGEFSYEQYF. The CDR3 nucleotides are TGTGCCAGCTCACCAACAGGGGAATTCTCCTACGAGCAGTACTTC.

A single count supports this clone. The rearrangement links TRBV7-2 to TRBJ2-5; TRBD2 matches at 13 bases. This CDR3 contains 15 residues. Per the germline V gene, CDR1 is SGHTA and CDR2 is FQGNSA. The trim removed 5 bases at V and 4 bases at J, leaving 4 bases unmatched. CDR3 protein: CASSETSGRGETQYF. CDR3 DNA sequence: TGTGCCAGCAGCGAAACTAGCGGGAGGGGAGAGACCCAGTACTTC.

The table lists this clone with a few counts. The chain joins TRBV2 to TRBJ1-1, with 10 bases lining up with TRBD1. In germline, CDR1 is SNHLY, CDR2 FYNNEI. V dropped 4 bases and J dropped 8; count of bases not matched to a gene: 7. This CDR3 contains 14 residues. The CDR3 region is CASSVPGQGNEAFF. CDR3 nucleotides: TGTGCCAGCAGTGTTCCGGGACAGGGGAACGAAGCTTTCTTT.

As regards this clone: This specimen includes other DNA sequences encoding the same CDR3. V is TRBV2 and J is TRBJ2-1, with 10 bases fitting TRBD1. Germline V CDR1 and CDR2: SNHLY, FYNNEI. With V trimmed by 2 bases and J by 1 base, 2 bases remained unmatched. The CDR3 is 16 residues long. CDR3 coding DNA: TGTGCCAGCAGTGAACGGGGACAGGGGTCCTACAATGAGCAGTTCTTC. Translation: CASSERGQGSYNEQFF.

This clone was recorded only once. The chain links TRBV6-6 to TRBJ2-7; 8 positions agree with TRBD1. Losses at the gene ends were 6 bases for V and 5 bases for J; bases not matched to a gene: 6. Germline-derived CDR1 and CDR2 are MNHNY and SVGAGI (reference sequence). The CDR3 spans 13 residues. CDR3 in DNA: TGTGCCAGCAGACGACAGGGGAACGACGAGCAGTACTTC. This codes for CASRRQGNDEQYF.

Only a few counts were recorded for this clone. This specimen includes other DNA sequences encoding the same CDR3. In nucleotides, the CDR3 is TGTGCCAGCAGCTTGCAAGTTATGAACACTGAAGCTTTCTTT. It is translated as CASSLQVMNTEAFF. The J gene is TRBJ1-1, the V gene TRBV7-2; unclear D gene. V was cut by 3 bases and J by 0 bases, with 8 bases left in between. The germline gives CDR1 SGHTA, CDR2 FQGNSA. This CDR3 has 14 amino acids.

CDR3 loop: CASSQDRAGAYNEQFF. The DNA for the CDR3 is TGTGCCAGCAGCCAAGATCGAGCGGGAGCTTACAATGAGCAGTTCTTC. The J gene is TRBJ2-1, the V gene TRBV4-2; 8 bases match TRBD2. V shed 0 bases and J 4 bases; nucleotides not matched to a gene: 5. Germline V CDR1 and CDR2: LGHNA, YNFKEQ. CDR3 length: 16 amino acids.

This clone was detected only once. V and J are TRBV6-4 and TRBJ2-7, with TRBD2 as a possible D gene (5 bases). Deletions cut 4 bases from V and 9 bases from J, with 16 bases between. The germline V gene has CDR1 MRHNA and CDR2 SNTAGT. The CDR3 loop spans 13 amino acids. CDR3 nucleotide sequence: TGTGCCAGCAGTGCTCTCGAGGGTGCGGTGCAGTACTTC. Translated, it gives CASSALEGAVQYF.

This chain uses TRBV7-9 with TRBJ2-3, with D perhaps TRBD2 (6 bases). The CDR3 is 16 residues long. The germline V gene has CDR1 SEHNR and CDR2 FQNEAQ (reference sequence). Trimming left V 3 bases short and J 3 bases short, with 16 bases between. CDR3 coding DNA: TGTGCCAGCAGCTTGGGAGTGGAGGGTTTGACAGATACGCAGTATTTT. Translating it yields CASSLGVEGLTDTQYF.

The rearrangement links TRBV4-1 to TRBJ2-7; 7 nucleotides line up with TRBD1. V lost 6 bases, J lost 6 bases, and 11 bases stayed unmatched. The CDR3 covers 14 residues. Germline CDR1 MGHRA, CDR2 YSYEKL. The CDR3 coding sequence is TGCGCCAGCAGGAAAACGGGACAGTACGTCGAGCAGTACTTC. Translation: CASRKTGQYVEQYF.

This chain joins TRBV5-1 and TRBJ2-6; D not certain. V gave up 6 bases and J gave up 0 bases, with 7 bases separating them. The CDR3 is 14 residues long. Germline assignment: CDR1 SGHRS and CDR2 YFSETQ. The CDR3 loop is CASTESSGANVLTF. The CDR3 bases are TGCGCCAGCACCGAGAGCTCTGGGGCCAACGTCCTGACTTTC.

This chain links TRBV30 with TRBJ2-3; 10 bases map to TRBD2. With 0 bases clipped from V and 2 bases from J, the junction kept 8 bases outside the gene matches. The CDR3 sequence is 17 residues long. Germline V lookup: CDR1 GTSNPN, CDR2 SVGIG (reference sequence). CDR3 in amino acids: CAWSVVRTSGITDTQYF. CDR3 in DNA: TGTGCCTGGAGTGTGGTTCGGACTAGCGGAATCACAGATACGCAGTATTTT.

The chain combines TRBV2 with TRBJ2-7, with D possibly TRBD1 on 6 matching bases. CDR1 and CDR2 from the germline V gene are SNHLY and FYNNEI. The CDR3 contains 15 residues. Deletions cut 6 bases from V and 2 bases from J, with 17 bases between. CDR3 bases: TGTGCCAGCAGCCTTACCGGGACAAGCACCTACGAGCAGTACTTC. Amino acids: CASSLTGTSTYEQYF.

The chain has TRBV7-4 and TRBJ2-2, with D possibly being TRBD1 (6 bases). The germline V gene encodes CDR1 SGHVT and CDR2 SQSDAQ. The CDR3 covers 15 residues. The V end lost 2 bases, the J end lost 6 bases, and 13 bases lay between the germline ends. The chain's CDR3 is CASSLSCKGAGELFF. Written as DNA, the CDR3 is TGTGCCAGCAGCTTATCATGCAAGGGGGCCGGGGAGCTGTTTTTT.

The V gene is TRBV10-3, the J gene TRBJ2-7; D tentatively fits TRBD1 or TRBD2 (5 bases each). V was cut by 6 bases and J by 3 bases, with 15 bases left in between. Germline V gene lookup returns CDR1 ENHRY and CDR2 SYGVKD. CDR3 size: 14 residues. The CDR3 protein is CAIRGQGVLYEQYF. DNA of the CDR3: TGTGCCATCAGGGGTCAGGGAGTCCTCTACGAGCAGTACTTC.

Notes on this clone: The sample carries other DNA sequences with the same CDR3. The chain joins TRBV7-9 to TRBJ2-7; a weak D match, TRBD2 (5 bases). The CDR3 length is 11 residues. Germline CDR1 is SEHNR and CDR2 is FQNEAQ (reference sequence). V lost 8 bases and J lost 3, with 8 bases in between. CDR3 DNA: TGTGCCAGCGGGAGAGGCTACGAGCAGTACTTC. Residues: CASGRGYEQYF.

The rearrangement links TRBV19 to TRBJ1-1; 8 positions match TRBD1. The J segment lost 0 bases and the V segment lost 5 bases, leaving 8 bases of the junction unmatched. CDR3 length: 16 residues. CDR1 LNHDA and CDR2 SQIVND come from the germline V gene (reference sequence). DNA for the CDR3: TGTGCCAGTAGTGGGGACAGGACATCGGTGAACACTGAAGCTTTCTTT. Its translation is CASSGDRTSVNTEAFF. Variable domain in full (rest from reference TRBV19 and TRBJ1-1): DGGITQSPKYLFRKEGQNVTLSCEQNLNHDAMYWYRQDPGQGLRLIYYSQIVNDFQKGDIAEGYSVSREKKESFPLTVTSAQKNPTAFYLCASSGDRTSVNTEAFFGQGTRLTVV.

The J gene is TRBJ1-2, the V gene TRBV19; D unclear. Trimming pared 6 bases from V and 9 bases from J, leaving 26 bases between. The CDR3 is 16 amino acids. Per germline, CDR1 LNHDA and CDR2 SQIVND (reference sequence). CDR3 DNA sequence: TGTGCCAGTAGACCGTTTTTGAGGGAGGAATCGGAGAGCTACACCTTC. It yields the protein CASRPFLREESESYTF.

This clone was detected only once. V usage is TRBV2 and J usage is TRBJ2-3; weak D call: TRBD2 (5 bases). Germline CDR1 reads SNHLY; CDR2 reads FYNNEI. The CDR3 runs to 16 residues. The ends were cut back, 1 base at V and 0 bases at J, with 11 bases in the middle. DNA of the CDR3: TGTGCCAGCAGTGAAGTTGGCATAGCGAGCACAGATACGCAGTATTTT. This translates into CASSEVGIASTDTQYF.

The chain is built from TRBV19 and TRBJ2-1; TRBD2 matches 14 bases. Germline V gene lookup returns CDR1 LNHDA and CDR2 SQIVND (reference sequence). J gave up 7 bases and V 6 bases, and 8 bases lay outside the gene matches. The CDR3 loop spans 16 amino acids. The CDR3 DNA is TGTGCCAGTAGACCACCGGGACTAGCGGGAGTAAATGAGCAGTTCTTC. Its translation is CASRPPGLAGVNEQFF.

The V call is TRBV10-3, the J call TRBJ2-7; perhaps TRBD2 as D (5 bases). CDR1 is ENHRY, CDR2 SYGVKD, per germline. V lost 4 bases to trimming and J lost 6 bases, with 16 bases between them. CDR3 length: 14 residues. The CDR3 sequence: CAISAGPPGSEQYF. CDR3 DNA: TGTGCCATCAGTGCTGGACCTCCGGGGTCCGAGCAGTACTTC.

The CDR3 DNA follows: TGTGCCAGCGAGGGACGCACAAGGGCAGATACGCAGTATTTT. It translates to CASEGRTRADTQYF. The gene calls are TRBV18 and TRBJ2-3; D may match TRBD1 or TRBD2 (5 bases each). CDR3 length equals 14 residues. Germline CDR1 KGHSH, CDR2 LQKENI. Trimming removed 8 bases at V and 4 bases at J, with 16 bases between.

CDR3: CASSSGTGGPGEKLFF. CDR3 bases: TGTGCCAGCAGTTCCGGGACAGGGGGCCCGGGTGAAAAACTGTTTTTT. The chain recombines TRBV28 with TRBJ1-4; the match to TRBD1 covers 12 bases. J lost 7 bases, V lost 4 bases, and 7 bases had no gene match. This CDR3 has 16 residues. Per germline, CDR1 MDHEN and CDR2 SYDVKM.

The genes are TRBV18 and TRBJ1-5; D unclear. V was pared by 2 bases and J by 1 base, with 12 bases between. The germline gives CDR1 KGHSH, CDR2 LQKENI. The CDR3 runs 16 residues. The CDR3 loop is CASSPTGKVSNQPQHF. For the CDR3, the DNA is TGTGCCAGCTCACCAACGGGGAAAGTAAGCAATCAGCCCCAGCATTTT.

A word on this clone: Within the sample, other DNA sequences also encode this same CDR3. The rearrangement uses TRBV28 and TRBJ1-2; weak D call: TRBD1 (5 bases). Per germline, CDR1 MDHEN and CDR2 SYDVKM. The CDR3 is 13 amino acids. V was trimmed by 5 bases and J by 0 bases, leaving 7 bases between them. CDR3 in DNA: TGTGCCAGCAGTCCGGGACCTAACTATGGCTACACCTTC. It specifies CASSPGPNYGYTF.